These 7 T cell receptor beta chains came from one sample sequenced in a study of T cells in Graves' hyperthyroidism and ophthalmopathy. Researchers amplified the TCR beta CDR3 regions from RNA transcripts. The HTBI primer set served for first-round RT-PCR of the TCR CDR3. MiXCR was run by TCRdb on the multiplex PCR reads, yielding one entry per CDR3 protein. The table lists more than 550,000 distinct CDR3 sequences, roughly 20% of them singletons. Sequenced input: blood. The receptors stem from a woman in her fifties or sixties with Graves' hyperthyroidism that later progressed to Graves' ophthalmopathy.

This clonotype was counted many times. V gene TRBV12-3 or TRBV12-4 combines with J gene TRBJ1-6; TRBD1 aligns across 10 bases. The CDR3 loop spans 14 amino acids. V dropped 5 bases and J dropped 10; count of bases not matched to a gene: 5. The CDR3 sequence: CASSPGTGVSPLHF. Here the CDR3 DNA reads TGTGCCAGCAGTCCCGGGACAGGGGTCTCACCCCTCCACTTT.

The chain carries TRBV20-1 and TRBJ2-7, with 7 bases matching TRBD2. Germline CDR1 DFQATT, CDR2 SNEGSKA (reference sequence). After removal of 0 bases from V and 2 bases from J, the junction contained 10 bases not matched to a gene. This CDR3 has 16 residues. For the CDR3, the DNA is TGCAGTGCTAGAGACGCGGGCGGGACTACGGCCTACGAGCAGTACTTC. It yields the protein CSARDAGGTTAYEQYF.

This clonotype was observed many times. This chain links TRBV30 with TRBJ2-7; D call uncertain. CDR3 length: 13 residues. The V gene lost 5 bases and the J gene lost 1 base, with 12 bases spanning the gap. Germline CDR1 is GTSNPN and CDR2 is SVGIG (reference sequence). The CDR3 DNA follows: TGTGCCTGGGGCAGGTACCCATCCTACGAGCAGTACTTC. Its translation: CAWGRYPSYEQYF. Looking up the rest from reference TRBV30 and TRBJ2-7 gives the full variable domain: SQTIHQWPATLVQPVGSPLSLECTVEGTSNPNLYWYRQAAGRGLQLLFYSVGIGQISSEVPQNLSASRPQDRQFILSSKKLLLSDSGFYLCAWGRYPSYEQYFGPGTRLTVT.

This clonotype has a count of ten or more. The chain combines TRBV7-9 with TRBJ1-1, with 7 bases lining up with TRBD1. CDR1 SEHNR and CDR2 FQNEAQ come from the germline V gene (reference sequence). CDR3 length equals 16 residues. V lost 6 bases to trimming and J lost 2 bases; unmatched junction nucleotides: 12. The CDR3 nucleotides are TGTGCCAGCAGGCACAGGGGTTCTCCTTTTAACACTGAAGCTTTCTTT. Translating it yields CASRHRGSPFNTEAFF.

Ten or more counts support this clonotype. This sequence joins TRBV6-1 and TRBJ2-7; no firm D call. Germline CDR1 MNHNS, CDR2 SASEGT. The V end lost 6 bases, the J end lost 0 bases, and 12 bases lay between the germline ends. The CDR3 consists of 14 residues. The CDR3 region has the DNA TGTGCCAGCAGCGGAACAGAGAGCTCCTACGAGCAGTACTTC. Translated: CASSGTESSYEQYF.

V usage is TRBV9 and J usage is TRBJ1-6, with D possibly being TRBD1 (5 bases). Per the germline V gene, CDR1 is SGDLS and CDR2 is YYNGEE. The CDR3 spans 15 residues. V dropped 3 bases and J dropped 7 bases, with 14 bases sitting between them. The CDR3 bases are TGTGCCAGCAGCGGATATCGGGGGAGGAATTCACCCCTCCACTTT. Translated, it gives CASSGYRGRNSPLHF.

In this sample, this clonotype turned up a few times. The J gene is TRBJ1-2, the V gene TRBV14; TRBD1 is a possible D gene (6 bases). This CDR3 has 15 amino acids. V was pared by 4 bases and J by 8 bases, with 20 bases between. Germline assignment: CDR1 SGHDN and CDR2 FVKESK. The chain's CDR3 is CASSPILTGLIGYTF. DNA for the CDR3: TGTGCCAGCAGCCCCATCTTAACAGGGCTAATCGGCTACACCTTC. The full variable domain, its missing parts supplied by reference TRBV14 and TRBJ1-2, is EAGVTQFPSHSVIEKGQTVTLRCDPISGHDNLYWYRRVMGKEIKFLLHFVKESKQDESGMPNNRFLAERTGGTYSTLKVQPAELEDSGVYFCASSPILTGLIGYTFGSGTRLTVV.